One sample yielded the 20 T cell receptor beta chains listed below, sequenced in a study of CD8 T cells in Susac syndrome. RNA amounts of about 0.5 to 1 ug underwent reverse transcription with random hexamers. TCRdb reprocessed the immunoSEQ multiplex PCR reads via MiXCR and lists one record per CDR3 protein. The sample comprises approximately 110,000 distinct CDR3 sequences, 95% to 98% of which are singletons, and more than 0.08% rests with the top ten. The sequenced material came from CD4+ T cells from PBMCs. These receptor sequences come from a human donor in good health.

The chain joins TRBV4-1 to TRBJ2-7, with D hard to call. The CDR3 runs 15 residues. V was cut by 2 bases and J by 2 bases, with 13 bases left in between. Germline values: CDR1 MGHRA, CDR2 YSYEKL. CDR3 sequence reads: CASSQRVPGTYEQYF. CDR3 coding DNA: TGCGCCAGCAGCCAACGAGTGCCGGGCACCTACGAGCAGTACTTC.

DNA of the CDR3: TGCAGTGCTAGAGATTTCCAGAACACTGAAGCTTTCTTT. It yields the protein CSARDFQNTEAFF. The V and J genes are TRBV20-1 and TRBJ1-1; D unresolved. Per germline, CDR1 DFQATT and CDR2 SNEGSKA (reference sequence). This CDR3 is 13 amino acids long. V was clipped by 0 bases and J by 1 base, with 6 bases between them.

The chain carries TRBV5-1 and TRBJ2-7, with 10 bases aligning to TRBD2. Losses at the gene ends were 6 bases for V and 5 bases for J; bases not matched to a gene: 5. The CDR3 is 13 amino acids. Per germline, CDR1 SGHRS and CDR2 YFSETQ. The CDR3 DNA reads TGCGCCAGCACCCGGCTAGCGGGGGACGAGCAGTACTTC. Translated: CASTRLAGDEQYF.

This clonotype was counted a single time. J is TRBJ1-5 and V is TRBV28, with TRBD1 as a possible D gene (5 bases). Germline V gives CDR1 MDHEN, CDR2 SYDVKM. V gave up 5 bases and J gave up 5 bases, with 7 bases separating them. The CDR3 loop spans 12 amino acids. CDR3 DNA sequence: TGTGCCAGCAGTGTCAGGGATCAGCCCCAGCATTTT. Its translation is CASSVRDQPQHF.

V is TRBV7-6 and J is TRBJ2-7; D is possibly TRBD2 (5 bases). V was clipped by 1 base and J by 2 bases, with 21 bases between them. The germline V gene has CDR1 SGHVS and CDR2 FNYEAQ. This CDR3 spans 18 amino acids. This CDR3 reads CASSLVLYRKGSTYEQYF. The CDR3 region has the DNA TGTGCCAGCAGCTTAGTATTGTATCGGAAAGGGAGCACCTACGAGCAGTACTTC.

The chain has TRBV20-1 and TRBJ1-1; 7 nucleotides align to TRBD1. This CDR3 has 13 residues. V lost 6 bases, J lost 1 base, and 5 bases stayed unmatched. Germline loops: CDR1 DFQATT, CDR2 SNEGSKA (reference sequence). CDR3 amino acids: CSAGGTANTEAFF. The CDR3 region has the DNA TGCAGTGCGGGCGGGACAGCGAACACTGAAGCTTTCTTT.

V gene TRBV20-1 combines with J gene TRBJ2-5, with TRBD1 matching over 8 bases. CDR3 size: 13 residues. Germline CDR1 DFQATT, CDR2 SNEGSKA (reference sequence). The J segment lost 4 bases and the V segment lost 5 bases, leaving 6 bases of the junction unmatched. The CDR3 DNA is TGCAGTGCTTCGGACAGGGCCCCAGAGACCCAGTACTTC. Translating it yields CSASDRAPETQYF.

The genes are TRBV14 and TRBJ2-2; tentatively, D is TRBD1 (6 bases). The CDR3 spans 14 residues. Per the germline V gene, CDR1 is SGHDN and CDR2 is FVKESK. The V end lost 3 bases, the J end lost 4 bases, and 9 bases lay between the germline ends. Written as DNA, the CDR3 is TGTGCCAGCAGCCACGGACAGCTCACCGGGGAGCTGTTTTTT. Its protein product is CASSHGQLTGELFF.

The CDR3 coding sequence is TGTGCCAGCAGCCAAGACGGGACAGTGTCTGGCTACACCTTC. The encoded protein is CASSQDGTVSGYTF. The chain is built from TRBV11-2 and TRBJ1-2; 7 bases agree with TRBD1. The CDR3 has 14 amino acids. V lost 5 bases and J lost 7; bases outside the gene matches: 10. The V gene's germline CDR1 is SGHAT and CDR2 FQNNGV.

This clonotype has just one count. V usage is TRBV23-1 and J usage is TRBJ1-6; D is possibly TRBD1 (6 bases). TRBV23-1 belongs to the ORF category, with a function that is uncertain. V was shortened by 3 bases and J by 4 bases, with 13 bases between the two germline ends. The CDR3 totals 16 residues. DNA of the CDR3: TGCGCCAGCAGTCAGGGGGGCGGGGTTTATAATTCACCCCTCCACTTT. Protein product: CASSQGGGVYNSPLHF.

The CDR3: CASSQEYRQAGSTDTQYF. The CDR3 DNA reads as TGCGCCAGCAGCCAGGAATACCGCCAGGCAGGTAGCACAGATACGCAGTATTTT. J is TRBJ2-3 and V is TRBV4-3, with no clear D. The V gene lost 3 bases and the J gene lost 0 bases, with 19 bases spanning the gap. CDR1 and CDR2 from the germline V gene are LGHNA and YSLEER. This CDR3 contains 18 residues.

This chain connects TRBV20-1 to TRBJ1-1, with 7 positions matching TRBD1. The CDR3 has 13 amino acids. Germline V CDR1 and CDR2: DFQATT, SNEGSKA (reference sequence). V was pared by 1 base and J by 7 bases, with 6 bases of the junction left unmatched. The CDR3 DNA reads TGCAGTGCTAGAGTCCCGGGACAGTTTGAAGCTTTCTTT. It specifies CSARVPGQFEAFF.

The chain is built from TRBV20-1 and TRBJ2-7; 11 bases match TRBD2. Germline CDR1 and CDR2: DFQATT and SNEGSKA (reference sequence). V lost 3 bases, J lost 6 bases, and 13 bases stayed unmatched. The CDR3 spans 16 residues. The CDR3: CSASGGGSGRAGEQYF. DNA of the CDR3: TGCAGTGCTAGTGGAGGGGGTAGCGGGAGGGCCGGCGAGCAGTACTTC.

The J gene is TRBJ1-1, the V gene TRBV18; tentative D call: TRBD1 (5 bases). The CDR3 has 16 residues. The germline gives CDR1 KGHSH, CDR2 LQKENI. V lost 4 bases and J lost 3, with 18 bases in between. The CDR3 nucleotides are TGTGCCAGCTCACGTATCCAGCAGGGAGGAGACACTGAAGCTTTCTTT. Protein product: CASSRIQQGGDTEAFF.

This chain joins TRBV28 and TRBJ1-4; 8 bases map to TRBD1. Germline CDR1 is MDHEN and CDR2 is SYDVKM. Germline trimming cut 4 bases from V and 2 bases from J; bases unmatched to any gene: 6. The CDR3 spans 16 residues. In nucleotides, the CDR3 is TGTGCCAGCAGTTCCTCCAGGGGGCCCACTAATGAAAAACTGTTTTTT. The encoded protein is CASSSSRGPTNEKLFF.

The V gene is TRBV5-1, the J gene TRBJ2-7; the D gene is possibly TRBD2 (5 bases). The CDR3 sequence is 13 residues long. Germline V gene lookup returns CDR1 SGHRS and CDR2 YFSETQ. V was shortened by 4 bases and J by 4 bases, with 12 bases between the two germline ends. The CDR3 reads CASSLLTGYEQYF. In nucleotides, the CDR3 is TGCGCCAGCAGCCTGCTAACGGGGTACGAGCAGTACTTC.

The rearrangement links TRBV7-9 to TRBJ2-5; D might be TRBD2 (7 bases). The CDR3 is 15 residues long. V was cut by 5 bases and J by 3 bases, with 16 bases left in between. CDR1 SEHNR and CDR2 FQNEAQ come from the germline V gene (reference sequence). CDR3 in amino acids: CASSPQGSGEETQYF. The CDR3 DNA is TGTGCCAGCAGCCCCCAGGGGAGCGGGGAAGAGACCCAGTACTTC.

CDR3 sequence (DNA): TGTGCCAGCGCTCAGGGGGGACAGGGGTACACCGGGGAGCTGTTTTTT. Protein product: CASAQGGQGYTGELFF. The chain joins TRBV27 to TRBJ2-2; TRBD1 matches at 10 bases. The CDR3 has 16 residues. The trim removed 8 bases at V and 3 bases at J, leaving 9 bases unmatched. Germline V gives CDR1 MNHEY, CDR2 SMNVEV (reference sequence).

The rearrangement links TRBV29-1 to TRBJ1-1; D is possibly TRBD1 (5 bases). The CDR3 has 12 residues. The V gene lost 5 bases and the J gene lost 10 bases, with 17 bases spanning the gap. Germline-derived CDR1 and CDR2 are SQVTM and ANQGSEA. The CDR3 protein is CSVNPGEGGAFF. In nucleotides, the CDR3 is TGCAGCGTTAACCCGGGGGAGGGAGGAGCTTTCTTT. The whole variable domain, remainder taken from reference TRBV29-1 and TRBJ1-1, is SAVISQKPSRDICQRGTSLTIQCQVDSQVTMMFWYRQQPGQSLTLIATANQGSEATYESGFVIDKFPISRPNLTFSTLTVSNMSPEDSSIYLCSVNPGEGGAFFGQGTRLTVV.

This chain uses TRBV20-1 with TRBJ2-5; tentative D call: TRBD2 (5 bases). Germline CDR1 and CDR2: DFQATT and SNEGSKA (reference sequence). The V end lost 4 bases, the J end lost 1 base, and 13 bases lay between the germline ends. The CDR3 runs to 14 residues. CDR3 DNA sequence: TGCAGTGCTAAGTGGCGGGCCTTCCAAGAGACCCAGTACTTC. It specifies CSAKWRAFQETQYF.